This TCR beta chain was recorded in a study of blood T cell repertoires in COVID-19. On the study more broadly: The United States, Italy and Spain were the sources of the acute and convalescent COVID-19 samples.

From germline, CDR1 is LNHDA and CDR2 SQIVND (reference sequence). Deletions cut 1 base from V and 3 bases from J, with 21 bases between. The CDR3 has 18 amino acids. Original methodology: Estimation of nucleated cell counts was performed using reference gene primer amplification. Clones were read by immunoSEQ multiplex PCR, and TCRdb kept only the in-frame ones, dropping some. V, J and clone size are taken as reported in that table, and D and trimming were inferred from the DNA itself. The data hold 70,000 to 80,000 clones, with roughly 87% observed a single time. The V call is TRBV19, the J call TRBJ1-2; D remains unclear. The sequence was collected from a woman in her 50s with acute or convalescent COVID-19. The sequenced sample was peripheral blood. CDR3 protein: CASSIVPRSSSSDYGYTF. The CDR3 nucleotides are TGTGCCAGTAGTATAGTCCCCCGCTCCTCCTCCTCGGACTATGGCTACACCTTC.